Shown below are 27 T cell receptor beta chains from a single sample sequenced in a study of human T cells and chemical hapten exposure. TCRdb recomputed calls from the RACE reads with MiXCR, one row per CDR3 protein. The sample consists of 50,000 or so distinct CDR3 sequences, roughly 4.5% of them appearing once. Time point of the sample: healthy volunteer bleed at 2 weeks. The authors extracted total RNA from unfractionated whole blood. What was sequenced was whole blood. These receptors originate from a human donor in good health. Some clones in this sample may be carry-over from other donors' samples.

This clonotype came up a few times. The J gene is TRBJ1-3, the V gene TRBV14; unclear D gene. The V end lost 1 base, the J end lost 0 bases, and 13 bases lay between the germline ends. This CDR3 has 17 amino acids. Germline V gene data show CDR1 as SGHDN and CDR2 as FVKESK. The CDR3 DNA reads TGTGCCAGCAGCCAAGCTGTGGAGCCGATCTCTGGAAACACCATATATTTT. Amino acids: CASSQAVEPISGNTIYF.

In its sample, this clonotype was seen many times. The chain carries TRBV30 and TRBJ1-3, with D uncertain. The germline V gene has CDR1 GTSNPN and CDR2 SVGIG (reference sequence). This CDR3 comprises 15 residues. Trimming removed 6 bases at V and 0 bases at J, with 15 bases between. The CDR3 DNA reads as TGTGCCTGCGGTTCCAGGTTCCGCTCTGGAAACACCATATATTTT. Translating gives CACGSRFRSGNTIYF.

This clonotype has a count of ten or more. The genes are TRBV7-9 and TRBJ1-5; unclear D gene. Germline V CDR1 and CDR2: SEHNR, FQNEAQ (reference sequence). There are 12 residues in the CDR3. Trimming shortened V by 6 bases and J by 5 bases, and 8 bases separated the two germline ends. The CDR3 loop reads CASSNGDQPQHF. The DNA of the CDR3 is TGTGCCAGCAGTAACGGGGATCAGCCCCAGCATTTT.

This clonotype was found a few times. The CDR3 protein is CASSPGLAGTVEQFF. The CDR3 DNA follows: TGTGCCAGCAGTCCGGGACTAGCGGGAACAGTTGAGCAGTTCTTC. The chain is built from TRBV2 and TRBJ2-1; 13 positions match TRBD2. Unmatched junction bases numbered 7, after V lost 5 bases and J lost 9 bases. The length of the CDR3 is 15 residues. Germline loops: CDR1 SNHLY, CDR2 FYNNEI.

This clonotype was observed many times. In DNA, the CDR3 is TGTGCCAGCAGCCTCGAGTACCAAGAGACCCAGTACTTC. Its protein product is CASSLEYQETQYF. V is TRBV11-2 and J is TRBJ2-5; no reliable D call. CDR1 and CDR2 (germline): SGHAT, FQNNGV. Trimming took 5 bases from V and 0 from J, leaving 7 bases between them. The length of the CDR3 is 13 residues.

The CDR3, as DNA: TGTGCCAGCAGCGTAGGGGCTAGTCTCCAAGATACGCAGTATTTT. Protein: CASSVGASLQDTQYF. The chain has TRBV9 and TRBJ2-3; D uncertain. The V and J ends lost 0 bases and 5 bases respectively, with 13 bases between them. This CDR3 contains 15 residues. The germline CDR1 and CDR2 sequences are SGDLS and YYNGEE.

This CDR3 is CASSYRGRIPNEQFF. CDR3 nucleotide sequence: TGTGCCAGCAGTTACCGCGGGAGGATCCCCAATGAGCAGTTCTTC. The rearrangement joins TRBV6-2 or TRBV6-3 to TRBJ2-1, with 8 bases aligning to TRBD2. J gave up 6 bases and V 2 bases, and 6 bases lay outside the gene matches. The CDR3 length is 15 residues. Germline-derived CDR1 and CDR2 are MNHEY and SVGEGT.

This chain links TRBV24-1 with TRBJ2-1; 7 nucleotides align to TRBD2. Germline lookup yields CDR1 KGHDR and CDR2 SFDVKD. V lost 2 bases to trimming and J lost 0 bases; unmatched junction nucleotides: 9. This CDR3 has 18 residues. DNA of the CDR3: TGTGCCACCAGTGATTCGATTGGCGGACTAGACTCCTACAATGAGCAGTTCTTC. It is translated as CATSDSIGGLDSYNEQFF.

This clonotype was picked up many times. This CDR3 is CASSLGGRGNQPQHF. CDR3 coding DNA: TGTGCCAGCAGCTTAGGGGGGCGAGGCAATCAGCCCCAGCATTTT. The chain combines TRBV7-2 with TRBJ1-5, with D perhaps TRBD1 (6 bases). The germline V gene has CDR1 SGHTA and CDR2 FQGNSA. V shed 1 base and J shed 2 bases, with 9 bases lying between them. This CDR3 spans 15 amino acids. Using reference TRBV7-2 and TRBJ1-5 for the parts outside the CDR3, the full variable domain is GAGVSQSPSNKVTEKGKDVELRCDPISGHTALYWYRQSLGQGLEFLIYFQGNSAPDKSGLPSDRFSAERTGGSVSTLTIQRTQQEDSAVYLCASSLGGRGNQPQHFGDGTRLSIL.

The chain uses TRBV4-2 and TRBJ2-1; TRBD1 aligns across 10 bases. The germline V gene has CDR1 LGHNA and CDR2 YNFKEQ. V shed 4 bases, J shed 4 bases, and the junction held 7 bases outside the gene matches. The CDR3 has 16 residues. For the CDR3, the DNA is TGTGCCAGCAGCCCCTCTGCGGGACAGGGGTACAATGAGCAGTTCTTC. Translated: CASSPSAGQGYNEQFF.

This clonotype occurred a few times. The chain carries TRBV21-1 and TRBJ1-5. TRBV21-1 is deemed a pseudogene. CDR3 length: 14 residues. As DNA, the CDR3 is TGTGCCAGCGCAACTGGACGGAGTAATCAGCCCCAGCATTTT. Amino acids: CASATGRSNQPQHF.

The chain recombines TRBV7-3 with TRBJ2-3, with 11 bases fitting TRBD2. The CDR3 consists of 16 residues. Germline V lookup: CDR1 SGHTA, CDR2 FQGTGA. With V trimmed by 5 bases and J by 0 bases, 4 bases remained unmatched. CDR3 DNA: TGTGCCAGCAGCCGGACTAGCGGGTCTAGCACAGATACGCAGTATTTT. Translated: CASSRTSGSSTDTQYF.

This chain joins TRBV7-3 and TRBJ2-5, with D tentatively TRBD1 or TRBD2 (6 bases each). The germline V gene encodes CDR1 SGHTA and CDR2 FQGTGA. The CDR3 runs to 15 residues. Trimming removed 2 bases at V and 4 bases at J, with 14 bases between. The CDR3 coding sequence is TGTGCCAGCAGCTTACGGTGGGGGGCTCTAGAGACCCAGTACTTC. Its translation is CASSLRWGALETQYF. Using reference TRBV7-3 and TRBJ2-5 for the parts outside the CDR3, the full variable domain is GAGVSQTPSNKVTEKGKYVELRCDPISGHTALYWYRQSLGQGPEFLIYFQGTGAADDSGLPNDRFFAVRPEGSVSTLKIQRTERGDSAVYLCASSLRWGALETQYFGPGTRLLVL.

This clonotype was picked up many times. V gene TRBV5-6 combines with J gene TRBJ2-3; possible D gene TRBD1, 6 bases. Germline V gives CDR1 SGHDT, CDR2 YYEEEE. The V end was cut by 6 bases, the J end by 1 base, with 12 bases between. The CDR3 has 14 amino acids. The CDR3 bases are TGTGCCAGCACCCATCGGACAGGCACAGATACGCAGTATTTT. Its translation: CASTHRTGTDTQYF.

The sample holds a few counts of this clonotype. The J gene is TRBJ2-3, the V gene TRBV28, with 11 bases identical to TRBD2. CDR3 length: 18 residues. V trimming: 4 bases; J trimming: 7 bases; junction bases outside the gene matches: 16. The V gene's germline CDR1 is MDHEN and CDR2 SYDVKM. In DNA, the CDR3 is TGTGCCAGCAGTTCCATGTGGCGACTAGCGGGGAACGATTATACGCAGTATTTT. This gives the protein CASSSMWRLAGNDYTQYF.

In this sample, this clonotype turned up a few times. The V gene is TRBV28, the J gene TRBJ1-1; D is unclear. Germline V gives CDR1 MDHEN, CDR2 SYDVKM. V lost 2 bases and J 1 base, leaving 5 bases between the germline ends. The CDR3 covers 13 residues. The CDR3: CASSLIGNTEAFF. CDR3 nucleotide sequence: TGTGCCAGCAGTTTAATTGGGAACACTGAAGCTTTCTTT. The full variable domain, completed using reference TRBV28 and TRBJ1-1, is DVKVTQSSRYLVKRTGEKVFLECVQDMDHENMFWYRQDPGLGLRLIYFSYDVKMKEKGDIPEGYSVSREKKERFSLILESASTNQTSMYLCASSLIGNTEAFFGQGTRLTVV.

This clonotype was counted a few times. The J gene is TRBJ2-1, the V gene TRBV12-3 or TRBV12-4; D might be TRBD2 (6 bases). The ends were cut back, 8 bases at V and 6 bases at J, with 17 bases in the middle. CDR3 length: 14 residues. The CDR3 DNA reads as TGTGCCAGCGCACGGGACTCCTTGACCAATGAGCAGTTCTTC. Its protein is CASARDSLTNEQFF.

This clonotype was observed many times. The chain combines TRBV5-1 with TRBJ1-1; D possibly corresponds to TRBD1 (6 bases). Germline loops: CDR1 SGHRS, CDR2 YFSETQ. The CDR3 extends over 14 amino acids. V lost 4 bases to trimming and J lost 4 bases, with 14 bases between them. The CDR3 loop reads CASSIQGSGTEAFF. As DNA, the CDR3 is TGCGCCAGCAGCATACAGGGATCGGGCACTGAAGCTTTCTTT.

This clonotype showed up many times. This chain joins TRBV6-1 and TRBJ2-3; D is unclear. The CDR3 spans 17 residues. Germline V lookup: CDR1 MNHNS, CDR2 SASEGT. The germline V and J ends were trimmed by 2 bases and 1 base, with 16 bases remaining between them. The CDR3 coding sequence is TGTGCCAGCAGTGAAAAGAGTTGGGTATTTGGCACAGATACGCAGTATTTT. This codes for CASSEKSWVFGTDTQYF.

This clonotype appeared many times. The chain recombines TRBV29-1 with TRBJ1-2; D uncertain. Germline CDR1 reads SQVTM; CDR2 reads ANQGSEA. The CDR3 runs to 15 residues. With 2 bases removed from V and 5 bases from J, the gap between germline ends came to 18 bases. CDR3 in amino acids: CSVERESPPAYGYTF. CDR3 in DNA: TGCAGCGTTGAAAGGGAATCCCCACCGGCATATGGCTACACCTTC.

This clonotype has only a few counts. The chain uses TRBV29-1 and TRBJ2-3; 8 nucleotides match TRBD1. The trim removed 6 bases at V and 5 bases at J, leaving 4 bases unmatched. The CDR3 spans 12 residues. Germline CDR1 is SQVTM and CDR2 is ANQGSEA. The CDR3 bases are TGCAGCGTCGGACAGGGTATAGATACGCAGTATTTT. The encoded protein is CSVGQGIDTQYF.

This clonotype appeared many times. This chain joins TRBV5-1 and TRBJ2-7; D is unclear. Germline CDR1 is SGHRS and CDR2 is YFSETQ. The germline V and J ends were trimmed by 1 base and 0 bases, with 17 bases remaining between them. The CDR3 length is 17 residues. The CDR3 region is CASSLFPTGTRSYEQYF. The CDR3 DNA sequence: TGCGCCAGCAGCTTGTTTCCGACGGGTACTCGCTCCTACGAGCAGTACTTC.

This clonotype was picked up many times. The chain is built from TRBV4-1 and TRBJ2-1, with 9 bases matching TRBD2. CDR3 length equals 18 residues. Per germline, CDR1 MGHRA and CDR2 YSYEKL. J lost 4 bases, V lost 0 bases, and 10 bases had no gene match. The CDR3 reads CASSQDRASGRRYNEQFF. In DNA, the CDR3 is TGCGCCAGCAGCCAAGATAGGGCGAGCGGGAGGAGGTACAATGAGCAGTTCTTC.

This clonotype was counted ten times or more. The genes are TRBV6-5 and TRBJ1-1, with 8 bases aligning to TRBD1. V was pared by 9 bases and J by 0 bases, with 3 bases of the junction left unmatched. The CDR3 is 13 residues long. Germline V CDR1 and CDR2: MNHEY, SVGAGI. The CDR3 nucleotides are TGTGCCAGTTACAGGGGGATGAACACTGAAGCTTTCTTT. Encoded protein: CASYRGMNTEAFF.

Many counts were recorded for this clonotype. The chain carries TRBV3-1 and TRBJ2-1, with 9 bases fitting TRBD2. The CDR3 consists of 17 residues. In germline, CDR1 is LGHDT, CDR2 YNNKEL (reference sequence). J was trimmed by 4 bases and V by 0 bases; bases with no gene match: 7. This CDR3 reads CASSQDLPSGVYNEQFF. In DNA, the CDR3 is TGTGCCAGCAGCCAAGATCTTCCTAGCGGGGTATACAATGAGCAGTTCTTC.

There are a few counts of this clonotype. This rearrangement joins TRBV7-2 to TRBJ1-5; a possible D gene is TRBD1 (5 bases). The germline V gene has CDR1 SGHTA and CDR2 FQGNSA. The CDR3 is 17 residues long. Trimming stripped 3 bases from V and 7 bases from J, with 22 bases between. In nucleotides, the CDR3 is TGTGCCAGCAGCTTGTCCCCGGGACCCGGAGTTTTACAGCCCCAGCATTTT. It is translated as CASSLSPGPGVLQPQHF.

This clonotype was seen many times. V gene TRBV20-1 combines with J gene TRBJ1-3; unclear D gene. Between the trimmed V and J ends, which lost 1 base and 1 base, there was a span of 8 bases. CDR3 length: 14 amino acids. Germline values: CDR1 DFQATT, CDR2 SNEGSKA (reference sequence). The CDR3 spells CSARGQESGNTIYF. The CDR3 DNA reads as TGCAGTGCTAGAGGGCAGGAGTCTGGAAACACCATATATTTT.